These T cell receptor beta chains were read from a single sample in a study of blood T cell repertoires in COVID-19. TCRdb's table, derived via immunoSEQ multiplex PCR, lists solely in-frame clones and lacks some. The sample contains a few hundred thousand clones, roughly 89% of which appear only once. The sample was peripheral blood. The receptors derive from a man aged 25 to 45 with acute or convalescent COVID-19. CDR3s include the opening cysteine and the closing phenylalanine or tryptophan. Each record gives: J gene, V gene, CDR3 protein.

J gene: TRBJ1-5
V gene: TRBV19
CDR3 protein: CASSRERQGVGGAQHF

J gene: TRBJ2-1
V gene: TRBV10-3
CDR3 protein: CAISIGQDLSYNEQFF

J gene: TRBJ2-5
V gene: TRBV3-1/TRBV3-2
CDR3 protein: CASRHSAQETQYF

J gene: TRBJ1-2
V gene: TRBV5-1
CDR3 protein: CASSFTVGGGNGYTF

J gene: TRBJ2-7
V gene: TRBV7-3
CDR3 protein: CASSLTAGATYEQYF

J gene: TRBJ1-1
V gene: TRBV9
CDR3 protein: CASSSQGGTEAFF

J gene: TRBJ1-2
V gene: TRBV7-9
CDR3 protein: CASSETGVWYGYTF

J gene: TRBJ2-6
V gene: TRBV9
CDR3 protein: CASSVGQGAGANVLTF

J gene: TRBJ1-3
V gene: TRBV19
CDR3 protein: CASSMYAGEGNTIYF

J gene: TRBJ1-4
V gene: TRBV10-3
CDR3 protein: CAISDSGGLNEKLFF

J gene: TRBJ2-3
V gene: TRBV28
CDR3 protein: CASSLSGVSTDTQYF

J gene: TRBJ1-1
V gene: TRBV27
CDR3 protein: CASSLRAGTGNTEAFF

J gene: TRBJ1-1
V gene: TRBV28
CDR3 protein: CASSKGQGHTEAFF

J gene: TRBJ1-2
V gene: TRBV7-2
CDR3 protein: CASSQDRGQLYGYTF

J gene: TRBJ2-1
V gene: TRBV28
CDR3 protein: CASSLSGLRRGNEQFF

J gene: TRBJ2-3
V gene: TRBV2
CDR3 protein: CASSEVTGHPTDTQYF

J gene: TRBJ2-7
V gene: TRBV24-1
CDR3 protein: CALHFLQGEHEQYF

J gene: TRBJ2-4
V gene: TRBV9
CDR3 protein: CASSRGRGPKNIQYF

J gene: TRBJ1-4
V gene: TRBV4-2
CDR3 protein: CASSRSSPGTVEKLFF

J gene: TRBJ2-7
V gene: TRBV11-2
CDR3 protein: CASNYDGVGEQYF

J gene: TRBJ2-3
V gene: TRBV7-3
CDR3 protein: CASSLNSRTQYF

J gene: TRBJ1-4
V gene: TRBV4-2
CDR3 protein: CASSQAQWAANEKLFF